This TCR beta chain was identified in a study of glioma-infiltrating T cells. Broader study findings: Tissue and blood shared very few CDR3 sequences. Tissue-blood divergence was below expectation in non-neoplastic patients, above in gliomas.

This clonotype was detected a few times. Antigen specificity is unknown. A read error may be the cause here, since a much bigger clone is one base away. This CDR3 spans 14 amino acids. Looked up from germline, CDR1 is MNHEY and CDR2 is SMNVEV (reference sequence). Amplification of TCR alpha and beta CDR3 regions from RNA used iRepertoire nested multiplex PCR. Tissue mRNA or PBMC total RNA, 100-400 ng, went into one-step reverse transcription and amplification. From the multiplex PCR reads, TCRdb called clonotypes with MiXCR, one entry per CDR3 protein. The sample includes about 180,000 distinct CDR3 sequences, around 40% of them seen just once.

The clonotype was recovered from a human donor with low-grade glioma or glioblastoma, undergoing nonglioma brain surgery, or in good health (not recorded which). Sequencing used glioma tissue, nonneoplastic brain tissue, or PBMCs (not recorded which). The rearrangement links TRBV27 to TRBJ2-7; 9 bases fit TRBD2. CDR3 amino acids: CASSLAGGSQELYF. The DNA of the CDR3 is TGTGCCAGCAGTTTAGCGGGAGGGTCCCAGGAGCTGTACTTC.